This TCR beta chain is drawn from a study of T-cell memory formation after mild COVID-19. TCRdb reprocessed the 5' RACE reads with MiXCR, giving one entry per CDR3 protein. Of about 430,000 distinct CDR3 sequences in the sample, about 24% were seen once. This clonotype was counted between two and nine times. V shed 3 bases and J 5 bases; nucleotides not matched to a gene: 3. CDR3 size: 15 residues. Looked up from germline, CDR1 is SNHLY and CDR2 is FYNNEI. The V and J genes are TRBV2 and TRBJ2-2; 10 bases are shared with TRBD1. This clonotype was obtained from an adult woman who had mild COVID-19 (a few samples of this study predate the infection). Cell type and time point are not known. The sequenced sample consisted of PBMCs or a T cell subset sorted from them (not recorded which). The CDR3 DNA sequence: TGTGCCAGCAGTGATACGGGACAGGGGACCGGGGAGCTGTTTTTT. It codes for CASSDTGQGTGELFF.